The 15 T cell receptor beta chains below come from one sample, sequenced in a study of T cells in Graves' hyperthyroidism and ophthalmopathy (dated by TCRdb to about 2019). Libraries were prepared through multiplex PCR. Sequenced using an Illumina HiSeq 2000. The TCR beta CDR3 regions were amplified from the RNA transcripts. The first round of RT-PCR for the TCR CDR3 was performed with the HTBI primer set and the Qiagen OneStep RT-PCR kit. The public reads were run again by TCRdb, first through fastp at Q25 and then through MiXCR, and only productive beta chains were kept. Entries that share a CDR3 protein sequence are merged under the most common genes and DNA. This sample has 300,000 or so distinct CDR3 sequences in its table, and around 20% of those were observed once. The ten largest clones take up around 45% of the sample. The specimen was blood. These receptors were collected from a woman aged 45-65 years with Graves' hyperthyroidism.

This clonotype appeared many times. This chain joins TRBV18 and TRBJ2-1; TRBD2 matches at 13 bases. Unmatched junction bases numbered 4, after V lost 6 bases and J lost 2 bases. Per the germline V gene, CDR1 is KGHSH and CDR2 is LQKENI. This CDR3 has 16 residues. This chain's CDR3 is CASSQGLAGAYNEQFF. In DNA, the CDR3 is TGTGCCAGCTCCCAAGGACTAGCGGGGGCCTACAATGAGCAGTTCTTC.

This clonotype is a singleton in its sample. The chain uses TRBV24-1 and TRBJ2-3; D is ambiguous. There are 12 residues in the CDR3. CDR1 and CDR2 from the germline V gene are KGHDR and SFDVKD. V lost 7 bases to trimming and J lost 4 bases, with 8 bases between them. CDR3 residues: CATSLTPDTQYF. The CDR3 region has the DNA TGTGCCACCAGCCTGACTCCAGATACGCAGTATTTT.

In its sample, this clonotype was seen many times. The chain employs TRBV7-2 and TRBJ2-7, with D unresolved. The germline V gene has CDR1 SGHTA and CDR2 FQGNSA. V lost 2 bases and J 0 bases, leaving 2 bases between the germline ends. CDR3 length: 12 residues. CDR3 coding DNA: TGTGCCAGCAGCTTAAACTCCTACGAGCAGTACTTC. It is translated as CASSLNSYEQYF.

V gene TRBV3-1 combines with J gene TRBJ1-1; D ambiguous. Germline assignment: CDR1 LGHDT and CDR2 YNNKEL (reference sequence). V lost 3 bases and J lost 1, with 12 bases in between. The CDR3 covers 15 residues. DNA for the CDR3: TGTGCCAGCAGCCAGGCAGCAGGAGCGAACACTGAAGCTTTCTTT. Encoded protein: CASSQAAGANTEAFF.

V and J are TRBV5-1 and TRBJ2-2; perhaps TRBD2 as D (7 bases). V lost 1 base to trimming and J lost 6 bases, with 22 bases between them. The CDR3 runs 18 residues. CDR1 SGHRS and CDR2 YFSETQ come from the germline V gene. This CDR3 reads CASSLWGPRGAAAGELFF. In nucleotides, the CDR3 is TGCGCCAGCAGCTTGTGGGGACCCCGGGGGGCCGCGGCCGGGGAGCTGTTTTTT. The full variable domain, with the rest looked up from reference TRBV5-1 and TRBJ2-2, is KAGVTQTPRYLIKTRGQQVTLSCSPISGHRSVSWYQQTPGQGLQFLFEYFSETQRNKGNFPGRFSGRQFSNSRSEMNVSTLELGDSALYLCASSLWGPRGAAAGELFFGEGSRLTVL.

In its sample, this clonotype was seen many times. The chain is built from TRBV25-1 and TRBJ2-3; D not certain. V dropped 7 bases and J dropped 2 bases, with 10 bases sitting between them. The CDR3 sequence is 13 residues long. Germline V gene sequence: CDR1 MGHDK, CDR2 SYGVNS. The DNA of the CDR3 is TGTGCCAGCAAAGACACCTTCACAGATACGCAGTATTTT. Its protein product is CASKDTFTDTQYF.

This clonotype was observed a few times. The gene calls are TRBV20-1 and TRBJ2-2; D ambiguous. The CDR3 loop spans 12 amino acids. Germline CDR1 reads DFQATT; CDR2 reads SNEGSKA (reference sequence). V was shortened by 8 bases and J by 4 bases, with 11 bases between the two germline ends. The CDR3 nucleotides read TGCAGTAACCTGGCGGCCACCGGGGAGCTGTTTTTT. Protein product: CSNLAATGELFF.

This clonotype was counted between two and nine times. The gene calls are TRBV20-1 and TRBJ2-5; 9 nucleotides match TRBD1. V lost 3 bases, J lost 4 bases, and 3 bases stayed unmatched. This CDR3 has 13 amino acids. In germline, CDR1 is DFQATT, CDR2 SNEGSKA (reference sequence). CDR3 region: CSASNRGRETQYF. As DNA, the CDR3 is TGCAGTGCTAGCAACAGGGGGCGAGAGACCCAGTACTTC.

The chain combines TRBV12-3 or TRBV12-4 with TRBJ1-4; a weak D match, TRBD1 (6 bases). CDR3 length: 18 amino acids. V lost 4 bases and J lost 4, with 22 bases in between. CDR3 residues: CASSSLTTRTVHNEKLFF. CDR3 DNA: TGTGCCAGCAGTTCCTTAACTACACGGACAGTCCATAATGAAAAACTGTTTTTT.

This clonotype showed up many times. This chain connects TRBV6-1 to TRBJ2-6, with D hard to call. CDR1 is MNHNS, CDR2 SASEGT, per germline. The V end lost 8 bases, the J end lost 4 bases, and 9 bases lay between the germline ends. The CDR3 length is 13 residues. Here the CDR3 DNA reads TGTGCCAGCTCCGTCGGCGGGGCCAACGTCCTGACTTTC. It yields the protein CASSVGGANVLTF.

The chain couples TRBV13 to TRBJ1-4; D not resolved. V lost 5 bases and J lost 1, with 11 bases in between. This CDR3 region has 15 residues. From germline, CDR1 is PRHDT and CDR2 FYEKMQ (reference sequence). The CDR3 loop is CASSPRPGTNEKLFF. CDR3 DNA sequence: TGTGCCAGCAGCCCCCGCCCGGGAACTAATGAAAAACTGTTTTTT.

This clonotype was found many times. The chain joins TRBV6-2 or TRBV6-3 to TRBJ2-7; no definite D call. The CDR3 spans 15 residues. V shed 6 bases and J shed 2 bases, with 17 bases lying between them. Germline loops: CDR1 MNHEY, CDR2 SVGEGT. The CDR3 DNA reads TGTGCCAGCAGGTCCGGGTACCGGGCCCCCTACGAGCAGTACTTC. Translating gives CASRSGYRAPYEQYF.

The chain couples TRBV15 to TRBJ1-6, with D maybe TRBD1 (6 bases). The germline gives CDR1 LNHNV, CDR2 YYDKDF (reference sequence). This CDR3 is built from 16 residues. The V and J ends lost 0 bases and 9 bases respectively, with 15 bases between them. CDR3 DNA: TGTGCCACCAGCAGAGATCGAGTGAGGGGGGGTTCACCCCTCCACTTT. Its protein is CATSRDRVRGGSPLHF.

The chain links TRBV7-9 to TRBJ2-7; 10 bases match TRBD2. The CDR3 has 17 amino acids. The junction had 13 bases not matched to a gene; V was cut back by 4 bases and J by 4 bases. Per the germline V gene, CDR1 is SEHNR and CDR2 is FQNEAQ (reference sequence). CDR3 loop: CASSSFSGGAGSYEQYF. The DNA for the CDR3 is TGTGCCAGCAGCTCCTTCAGCGGGGGGGCCGGGTCATACGAGCAGTACTTC. Full variable domain (remainder filled in from reference TRBV7-9 and TRBJ2-7): DTGVSQNPRHKITKRGQNVTFRCDPISEHNRLYWYRQTLGQGPEFLTYFQNEAQLEKSRLLSDRFSAERPKGSFSTLEIQRTEQGDSAMYLCASSSFSGGAGSYEQYFGPGTRLTVT.

The J gene is TRBJ2-5, the V gene TRBV5-1, with TRBD2 matching over 15 bases. CDR1 is SGHRS, CDR2 YFSETQ, per germline. The CDR3 spans 14 residues. With V trimmed by 5 bases and J by 6 bases, 2 bases remained unmatched. The CDR3 protein is CASRGTSGGQTQYF. The CDR3 DNA follows: TGCGCCAGCAGAGGGACTAGCGGGGGGCAGACCCAGTACTTC. Together with reference TRBV5-1 and TRBJ2-5, the CDR3 gives the full variable domain: KAGVTQTPRYLIKTRGQQVTLSCSPISGHRSVSWYQQTPGQGLQFLFEYFSETQRNKGNFPGRFSGRQFSNSRSEMNVSTLELGDSALYLCASRGTSGGQTQYFGPGTRLLVL.